A single sample is the source of the 5 T cell receptor beta chains below, sequenced in a study of CD8+ T cells in alopecia areata. Sequencing relied on a cDNA template that was reverse transcribed from extracted RNA. Measured with immunoSEQ multiplex PCR; TCRdb has only the in-frame clones, and not every one. The sample includes a few hundred thousand clones, roughly 50% of them seen just once. The sample taken for sequencing was CD8+ T cells sorted from blood. The receptors derive from a human donor in good health.

The rearrangement uses TRBV25-1 and TRBJ1-1; 7 nucleotides agree with TRBD1. V trimming: 6 bases; J trimming: 1 base; junction bases outside the gene matches: 5. The CDR3 extends over 14 amino acids. CDR1 is MGHDK and CDR2 is SYGVNS in the germline V gene. CDR3 sequence: CASSEGAGNTEAFF. The DNA of the CDR3 is TGTGCCAGCAGCGAGGGGGCGGGGAACACTGAAGCTTTCTTT.

The chain links TRBV7-8 to TRBJ2-1; D is unresolved. CDR1 and CDR2 (germline): SGHVS, FQNEAQ. V was clipped by 7 bases and J by 9 bases, with 10 bases between them. The CDR3 is 11 residues long. This CDR3 reads CASTPDGEQFF. The CDR3 region has the DNA TGTGCCAGCACCCCTGACGGTGAGCAGTTCTTC.

This clone was seen a few times. The V call is TRBV27, the J call TRBJ2-5; 10 bases are a match to TRBD2. This CDR3 contains 15 residues. Germline loops: CDR1 MNHEY, CDR2 SMNVEV (reference sequence). V lost 2 bases, J lost 9 bases, and 9 bases stayed unmatched. The CDR3 DNA reads TGTGCCAGCAGTTTAGGGGCTAGCGGGGGTACGGCCCAGTACTTC. Residues: CASSLGASGGTAQYF.

This clone occurred once. The CDR3 region is CASSLNPRTAKGGNIQYF. The CDR3 nucleotides are TGTGCCAGCAGCTTAAACCCTCGGACAGCCAAAGGGGGAAACATTCAGTACTTC. This chain joins TRBV11-3 and TRBJ2-4; D perhaps matches TRBD1 (6 bases). The length of the CDR3 is 18 residues. CDR1 SGHNT and CDR2 YENEEA come from the germline V gene. Trimming stripped 2 bases from V and 6 bases from J, with 23 bases between.

V is TRBV27 and J is TRBJ2-3, with D perhaps matching TRBD1 (6 bases). Trimming took 7 bases from V and 2 from J, leaving 16 bases between them. The CDR3 totals 15 residues. CDR1 and CDR2 from the germline V gene are MNHEY and SMNVEV (reference sequence). The CDR3 is CASTLTGDLTDTQYF. Here the CDR3 DNA reads TGTGCCAGCACTTTGACAGGAGACCTCACAGATACGCAGTATTTT.